Following are 27 T cell receptor beta chains from one sample sequenced in a study of neurological immune-mediated disorders. MiXCR was run by TCRdb on the 5' RACE reads, yielding one entry per CDR3 protein. The sample carries about 53,000 distinct CDR3 sequences, around 3.5% recorded once. Sequencing used PBMCs. Receptors were obtained from a woman in her twenties or thirties with multiple sclerosis.

This clonotype was seen many times. The genes are TRBV5-1 and TRBJ2-7; D possibly matches TRBD1 or TRBD2 (5 bases each). V gave up 7 bases and J gave up 3 bases, with 17 bases separating them. CDR1 SGHRS and CDR2 YFSETQ come from the germline V gene. This CDR3 contains 14 residues. CDR3: CASAYTGDRYEQYF. CDR3 bases: TGCGCCAGCGCCTACACCGGGGACCGCTACGAGCAGTACTTC.

This clonotype has ten or more counts. The V and J genes are TRBV4-1 and TRBJ1-2; D remains unclear. This CDR3 has 15 residues. Germline lookup yields CDR1 MGHRA and CDR2 YSYEKL. The V end was cut by 0 bases, the J end by 3 bases, with 11 bases between. The CDR3 protein is CASSQEVILHYGYTF. CDR3 bases: TGCGCCAGCAGCCAAGAAGTAATCCTCCACTATGGCTACACCTTC.

Ten or more counts support this clonotype. DNA of the CDR3: TGCAGTGCTGACGACAGTGACAAATACCAAGAGACCCAGTACTTC. Translated, it gives CSADDSDKYQETQYF. This chain links TRBV20-1 with TRBJ2-5, with D maybe TRBD1 (5 bases). Per germline, CDR1 DFQATT and CDR2 SNEGSKA (reference sequence). The V gene lost 5 bases and the J gene lost 0 bases, with 16 bases spanning the gap. The CDR3 is 15 amino acids.

In this sample, this clonotype turned up many times. This rearrangement joins TRBV29-1 to TRBJ1-1, with 7 bases fitting TRBD1. CDR1 and CDR2 from the germline V gene are SQVTM and ANQGSEA. V shed 4 bases and J 1 base; nucleotides not matched to a gene: 6. The CDR3 consists of 14 residues. The CDR3 loop reads CSVGGDSKNTEAFF. CDR3 DNA sequence: TGCAGCGTTGGGGGGGACAGTAAGAACACTGAAGCTTTCTTT.

This clonotype was picked up many times. The genes are TRBV27 and TRBJ2-5; TRBD1 aligns across 7 bases. The CDR3 length is 14 residues. The V segment lost 5 bases and the J segment 5 bases; nucleotides outside the gene matches: 8. Per germline, CDR1 MNHEY and CDR2 SMNVEV (reference sequence). The CDR3: CASSPTDRAETQYF. The CDR3 coding sequence is TGTGCCAGCAGTCCAACAGACAGGGCTGAGACCCAGTACTTC.

The sample holds many counts of this clonotype. This chain links TRBV12-3 or TRBV12-4 with TRBJ2-7; D ambiguous. The germline V and J ends were trimmed by 2 bases and 0 bases, with 5 bases remaining between them. The CDR3 is 13 amino acids. In DNA, the CDR3 is TGTGCCAGCAGTTTACAGAGCTCCTACGAGCAGTACTTC. It translates to CASSLQSSYEQYF.

The sample holds many counts of this clonotype. The chain combines TRBV5-1 with TRBJ2-1; TRBD2 matches at 8 bases. Germline V gives CDR1 SGHRS, CDR2 YFSETQ. There are 14 residues in the CDR3. Losses at the gene ends were 4 bases for V and 3 bases for J; bases not matched to a gene: 3. The CDR3 DNA reads TGCGCCAGCAGCACCGGGACTAGCTACAATGAGCAGTTCTTC. Translated: CASSTGTSYNEQFF.

There are many counts of this clonotype. The chain couples TRBV20-1 to TRBJ2-3; 7 positions agree with TRBD2. Trimming took 6 bases from V and 6 from J; bases not matched to a gene: 3. Germline V lookup: CDR1 DFQATT, CDR2 SNEGSKA (reference sequence). The CDR3 extends over 11 amino acids. DNA for the CDR3: TGCAGTGCGGCGGGAGCGGATACGCAGTATTTT. Translated, it gives CSAAGADTQYF.

Many counts were recorded for this clonotype. The rearrangement joins TRBV5-1 to TRBJ1-5; D unresolved. Trimming removed 6 bases at V and 7 bases at J, with 20 bases between. Germline lookup yields CDR1 SGHRS and CDR2 YFSETQ. The CDR3 has 15 amino acids. DNA for the CDR3: TGCGCCAGCAACCCCCGCGGGCAGTCGCGGCAGCCCCAGCATTTT. This gives the protein CASNPRGQSRQPQHF. Looking up the rest from reference TRBV5-1 and TRBJ1-5 gives the full variable domain: KAGVTQTPRYLIKTRGQQVTLSCSPISGHRSVSWYQQTPGQGLQFLFEYFSETQRNKGNFPGRFSGRQFSNSRSEMNVSTLELGDSALYLCASNPRGQSRQPQHFGDGTRLSIL.

This clonotype came up many times. The chain combines TRBV5-1 with TRBJ2-1; 8 positions match TRBD2. Germline CDR1 and CDR2: SGHRS and YFSETQ. V lost 4 bases to trimming and J lost 0 bases; unmatched junction nucleotides: 9. CDR3 length equals 17 residues. The CDR3, as DNA: TGCGCCAGCAGCCCGGGACTAGTCTCGAGCTCCTACAATGAGCAGTTCTTC. Translation: CASSPGLVSSSYNEQFF. Drawing the rest from reference TRBV5-1 and TRBJ2-1, the complete variable domain is KAGVTQTPRYLIKTRGQQVTLSCSPISGHRSVSWYQQTPGQGLQFLFEYFSETQRNKGNFPGRFSGRQFSNSRSEMNVSTLELGDSALYLCASSPGLVSSSYNEQFFGPGTRLTVL.

This clonotype was seen many times. The gene calls are TRBV5-1 and TRBJ2-1; TRBD2 aligns across 9 bases. Germline CDR1 SGHRS, CDR2 YFSETQ. The V and J ends lost 3 bases and 5 bases, in that order; junction bases with no gene match: 3. The CDR3 length is 14 residues. CDR3 bases: TGCGCCAGCAGCTATCGCGGGGGGGACAATGAGCAGTTCTTC. It encodes CASSYRGGDNEQFF.

The chain recombines TRBV2 with TRBJ2-2; TRBD1 matches at 8 bases. V lost 7 bases and J lost 2; bases outside the gene matches: 12. The CDR3 length is 17 residues. CDR1 is SNHLY and CDR2 is FYNNEI in the germline V gene. In DNA, the CDR3 is TGTGCCAGCAATACTAAGTATGGGACAGGCAACACCGGGGAGCTGTTTTTT. Amino acids: CASNTKYGTGNTGELFF.

This clonotype was seen repeatedly, ten times or more. V usage is TRBV18 and J usage is TRBJ2-7; 8 bases map to TRBD2. The CDR3 runs to 14 residues. Germline CDR1 and CDR2: KGHSH and LQKENI. The ends lost 3 bases at V and 6 bases at J; junction bases unmatched: 7. Here the CDR3 DNA reads TGTGCCAGCTCACCGGGGCGGGGGGAAGTCGAGCAGTACTTC. Encoded protein: CASSPGRGEVEQYF.

This clonotype was detected a few times. The rearrangement joins TRBV7-7 to TRBJ1-1; D gene unclear. The CDR3 has 13 residues. V lost 8 bases and J 3 bases, leaving 13 bases between the germline ends. Germline CDR1 reads SSHAT; CDR2 reads FNYEAQ (reference sequence). Here the CDR3 DNA reads TGTGCCAGCGGTCCGGCGGGTGACACTGAAGCTTTCTTT. It encodes CASGPAGDTEAFF.

This clonotype came up many times. The rearrangement joins TRBV5-1 to TRBJ1-1, with 9 bases aligning to TRBD1. Germline V gene data show CDR1 as SGHRS and CDR2 as YFSETQ. The V and J ends lost 3 bases and 0 bases, in that order; junction bases with no gene match: 3. The CDR3 has 15 residues. The CDR3: CASSSGTGMNTEAFF. In nucleotides, the CDR3 is TGCGCCAGCAGCTCCGGGACAGGGATGAACACTGAAGCTTTCTTT.

V gene TRBV20-1 combines with J gene TRBJ1-1, with D tentatively TRBD1 (6 bases). Trimming shortened V by 5 bases and J by 1 base, and 11 bases separated the two germline ends. Looked up from germline, CDR1 is DFQATT and CDR2 is SNEGSKA (reference sequence). This CDR3 is built from 13 residues. CDR3: CSAPGQWNTEAFF. The CDR3 nucleotides read TGCAGTGCTCCTGGACAGTGGAACACTGAAGCTTTCTTT.

This clonotype was counted ten times or more. The chain links TRBV9 to TRBJ1-3, with D perhaps matching TRBD1 (5 bases). V was shortened by 0 bases and J by 1 base, with 14 bases between the two germline ends. There are 17 residues in the CDR3. Looked up from germline, CDR1 is SGDLS and CDR2 is YYNGEE. The CDR3 nucleotides read TGTGCCAGCAGCGTAGAGCTCGCGGGGCAGTCTGGAAACACCATATATTTT. This sequence encodes CASSVELAGQSGNTIYF.

This clonotype came up many times. This chain connects TRBV7-2 to TRBJ2-7; TRBD1 aligns across 7 bases. Looked up from germline, CDR1 is SGHTA and CDR2 is FQGNSA. The V gene end was trimmed by 3 bases and the J gene end by 4 bases; junction bases not matched to a gene: 6. CDR3 length: 14 amino acids. The CDR3, as DNA: TGTGCCAGCAGCTTCCCGACAGGGACATACGAGCAGTACTTC. Protein sequence: CASSFPTGTYEQYF. Full variable domain (remainder filled in from reference TRBV7-2 and TRBJ2-7): GAGVSQSPSNKVTEKGKDVELRCDPISGHTALYWYRQSLGQGLEFLIYFQGNSAPDKSGLPSDRFSAERTGGSVSTLTIQRTQQEDSAVYLCASSFPTGTYEQYFGPGTRLTVT.

At least ten counts were recorded for this clonotype. V gene TRBV28 combines with J gene TRBJ1-5; D remains unclear. V lost 6 bases and J 6 bases, leaving 9 bases between the germline ends. In germline, CDR1 is MDHEN, CDR2 SYDVKM. The CDR3 runs to 12 residues. The CDR3: CASSVGSQPQHF. The CDR3 nucleotides are TGTGCCAGCAGCGTTGGGTCTCAGCCCCAGCATTTT.

This clonotype was seen at least ten times. The rearrangement links TRBV12-3 or TRBV12-4 to TRBJ2-7; D is perhaps TRBD2 (5 bases). Between the trimmed V and J ends, which lost 7 bases and 2 bases, there was a span of 15 bases. The length of the CDR3 is 14 residues. The CDR3 loop reads CASTPSRATYEQYF. DNA for the CDR3: TGTGCCAGCACCCCTAGCCGCGCGACCTACGAGCAGTACTTC.

In its sample, this clonotype was seen many times. This chain uses TRBV18 with TRBJ2-5; D may be TRBD2 (6 bases). Germline values: CDR1 KGHSH, CDR2 LQKENI. CDR3 length: 14 amino acids. Trimming took off 4 bases at V and 3 bases at J, with 12 bases between the two ends. In DNA, the CDR3 is TGTGCCAGCTCACGGAACGGGGGTAAAGAGACCCAGTACTTC. Encoded protein: CASSRNGGKETQYF.

This clonotype was observed at least ten times. The junction and the germline gene differ at one end; a read error may be behind it. The chain couples TRBV4-1 to TRBJ2-5, with 13 bases matching TRBD2. The CDR3 has 16 amino acids. Germline CDR1 is MGHRA and CDR2 is YSYEKL. The chain's CDR3 is CASSHHRTSGSVQPSF. CDR3 coding DNA: TGCGCCAGCAGCCACCACCGGACTAGCGGGAGTGTACAACCATCGTTC.

A word on this clonotype: This could be a read error, since a much larger clone is one nucleotide away. The chain links TRBV5-1 to TRBJ2-1, with a weak D call TRBD2 (5 bases). Looked up from germline, CDR1 is SGHRS and CDR2 is YFSETQ. The CDR3 is 13 residues long. The CDR3 region has the DNA TGCGCCGGCAGCCCCCCCCGGGGCAATGAGCAGTTCTTC. Translating it yields CAGSPPRGNEQFF.

This clonotype was seen many times. The genes are TRBV5-1 and TRBJ1-2, with 8 nucleotides matching TRBD1. The CDR3 extends over 14 amino acids. Trimming cost V 4 bases and J 8 bases; bases outside gene matches: 10. The germline CDR1 and CDR2 sequences are SGHRS and YFSETQ. In DNA, the CDR3 is TGCGCCAGCAGCACCCTCGGACAGGGATGGGGCTACACCTTC. Its protein is CASSTLGQGWGYTF.

This clonotype was seen many times. The genes are TRBV20-1 and TRBJ2-7; D is perhaps TRBD1 or TRBD2 (5 bases each). The germline V gene encodes CDR1 DFQATT and CDR2 SNEGSKA (reference sequence). The CDR3 covers 13 residues. The V end was cut by 5 bases, the J end by 2 bases, with 13 bases between. CDR3: CSAGGLTPYEQYF. For the CDR3, the DNA is TGCAGTGCTGGGGGATTAACCCCCTACGAGCAGTACTTC.

This clonotype came up many times. The chain couples TRBV5-1 to TRBJ2-7, with a tentative D call TRBD1 (5 bases). Trimming stripped 5 bases from V and 7 bases from J, with 22 bases between. Germline assignment: CDR1 SGHRS and CDR2 YFSETQ. The CDR3 spans 15 residues. In DNA, the CDR3 is TGCGCCAGCAGGATGGACACCTTAACTTTGGGGGAGCAGTACTTC. Translated: CASRMDTLTLGEQYF. The variable domain in full, completed from reference TRBV5-1 and TRBJ2-7, reads KAGVTQTPRYLIKTRGQQVTLSCSPISGHRSVSWYQQTPGQGLQFLFEYFSETQRNKGNFPGRFSGRQFSNSRSEMNVSTLELGDSALYLCASRMDTLTLGEQYFGPGTRLTVT.

This clonotype was picked up many times. The chain uses TRBV5-1 and TRBJ1-4; D possibly corresponds to TRBD1 (6 bases). Germline V gene sequence: CDR1 SGHRS, CDR2 YFSETQ. The CDR3 consists of 16 residues. The V end lost 0 bases, the J end lost 7 bases, and 16 bases lay between the germline ends. This CDR3 is CASSLAGDTDREKLFF. The CDR3 DNA is TGCGCCAGCAGCTTGGCCGGGGACACCGACCGTGAAAAACTGTTTTTT.